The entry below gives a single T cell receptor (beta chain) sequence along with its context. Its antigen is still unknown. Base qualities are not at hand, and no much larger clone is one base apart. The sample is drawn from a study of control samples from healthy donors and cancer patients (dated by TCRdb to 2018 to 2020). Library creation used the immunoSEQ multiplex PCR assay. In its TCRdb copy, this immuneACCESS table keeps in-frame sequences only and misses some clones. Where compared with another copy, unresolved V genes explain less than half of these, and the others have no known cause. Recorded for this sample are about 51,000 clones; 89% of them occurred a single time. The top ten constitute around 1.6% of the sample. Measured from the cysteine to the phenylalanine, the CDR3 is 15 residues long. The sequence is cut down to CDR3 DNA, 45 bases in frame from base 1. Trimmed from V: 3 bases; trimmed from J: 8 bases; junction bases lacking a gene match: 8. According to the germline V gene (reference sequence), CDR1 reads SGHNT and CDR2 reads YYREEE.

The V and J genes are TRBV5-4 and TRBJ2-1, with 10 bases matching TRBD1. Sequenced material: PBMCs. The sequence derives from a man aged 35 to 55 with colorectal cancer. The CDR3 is CASSSLGTGVYEQFF. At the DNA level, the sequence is TGTGCCAGCAGCTCGTTAGGGACAGGGGTCTATGAGCAGTTCTTC.